Sequencing of this TCR beta chain was carried out in a study of T cells after yellow fever vaccination. Production of TCR cDNA was by 5'RACE template switching, which also added a universal primer site and UMIs. TCRdb reprocessed the 5' RACE reads via MiXCR and lists one record per CDR3 protein. The sample includes 300,000 to 400,000 distinct CDR3 sequences, about 8.7% of them seen just once. V lost 4 bases and J 8 bases, leaving 17 bases between the germline ends. CDR1 is SGHTA and CDR2 is FQGNSA in the germline V gene. The length of the CDR3 is 15 residues. Overall study results and limits: A large majority of primary-vaccination clones showed up again after the booster (96% CD4, 75% to 90% CD8). It was the secondary response that reached its peak faster, day 5 versus 15, but it was weaker. A minor fraction of clonotypes spanned both CD4 and CD8 compartments.

To note about this clonotype: Its antigen is still unknown.

The rearrangement links TRBV7-2 to TRBJ1-4; D call uncertain. The material was PBMCs, obtained on the day of the first yellow fever vaccination. The sequence derives from a man between 18 and 35 years old who received the YFV17D yellow fever vaccine. The CDR3 region is CASSSAGNIGEKLFF. As DNA, the CDR3 is TGTGCCAGCAGCTCGGCGGGGAATATAGGAGAAAAACTGTTTTTT.